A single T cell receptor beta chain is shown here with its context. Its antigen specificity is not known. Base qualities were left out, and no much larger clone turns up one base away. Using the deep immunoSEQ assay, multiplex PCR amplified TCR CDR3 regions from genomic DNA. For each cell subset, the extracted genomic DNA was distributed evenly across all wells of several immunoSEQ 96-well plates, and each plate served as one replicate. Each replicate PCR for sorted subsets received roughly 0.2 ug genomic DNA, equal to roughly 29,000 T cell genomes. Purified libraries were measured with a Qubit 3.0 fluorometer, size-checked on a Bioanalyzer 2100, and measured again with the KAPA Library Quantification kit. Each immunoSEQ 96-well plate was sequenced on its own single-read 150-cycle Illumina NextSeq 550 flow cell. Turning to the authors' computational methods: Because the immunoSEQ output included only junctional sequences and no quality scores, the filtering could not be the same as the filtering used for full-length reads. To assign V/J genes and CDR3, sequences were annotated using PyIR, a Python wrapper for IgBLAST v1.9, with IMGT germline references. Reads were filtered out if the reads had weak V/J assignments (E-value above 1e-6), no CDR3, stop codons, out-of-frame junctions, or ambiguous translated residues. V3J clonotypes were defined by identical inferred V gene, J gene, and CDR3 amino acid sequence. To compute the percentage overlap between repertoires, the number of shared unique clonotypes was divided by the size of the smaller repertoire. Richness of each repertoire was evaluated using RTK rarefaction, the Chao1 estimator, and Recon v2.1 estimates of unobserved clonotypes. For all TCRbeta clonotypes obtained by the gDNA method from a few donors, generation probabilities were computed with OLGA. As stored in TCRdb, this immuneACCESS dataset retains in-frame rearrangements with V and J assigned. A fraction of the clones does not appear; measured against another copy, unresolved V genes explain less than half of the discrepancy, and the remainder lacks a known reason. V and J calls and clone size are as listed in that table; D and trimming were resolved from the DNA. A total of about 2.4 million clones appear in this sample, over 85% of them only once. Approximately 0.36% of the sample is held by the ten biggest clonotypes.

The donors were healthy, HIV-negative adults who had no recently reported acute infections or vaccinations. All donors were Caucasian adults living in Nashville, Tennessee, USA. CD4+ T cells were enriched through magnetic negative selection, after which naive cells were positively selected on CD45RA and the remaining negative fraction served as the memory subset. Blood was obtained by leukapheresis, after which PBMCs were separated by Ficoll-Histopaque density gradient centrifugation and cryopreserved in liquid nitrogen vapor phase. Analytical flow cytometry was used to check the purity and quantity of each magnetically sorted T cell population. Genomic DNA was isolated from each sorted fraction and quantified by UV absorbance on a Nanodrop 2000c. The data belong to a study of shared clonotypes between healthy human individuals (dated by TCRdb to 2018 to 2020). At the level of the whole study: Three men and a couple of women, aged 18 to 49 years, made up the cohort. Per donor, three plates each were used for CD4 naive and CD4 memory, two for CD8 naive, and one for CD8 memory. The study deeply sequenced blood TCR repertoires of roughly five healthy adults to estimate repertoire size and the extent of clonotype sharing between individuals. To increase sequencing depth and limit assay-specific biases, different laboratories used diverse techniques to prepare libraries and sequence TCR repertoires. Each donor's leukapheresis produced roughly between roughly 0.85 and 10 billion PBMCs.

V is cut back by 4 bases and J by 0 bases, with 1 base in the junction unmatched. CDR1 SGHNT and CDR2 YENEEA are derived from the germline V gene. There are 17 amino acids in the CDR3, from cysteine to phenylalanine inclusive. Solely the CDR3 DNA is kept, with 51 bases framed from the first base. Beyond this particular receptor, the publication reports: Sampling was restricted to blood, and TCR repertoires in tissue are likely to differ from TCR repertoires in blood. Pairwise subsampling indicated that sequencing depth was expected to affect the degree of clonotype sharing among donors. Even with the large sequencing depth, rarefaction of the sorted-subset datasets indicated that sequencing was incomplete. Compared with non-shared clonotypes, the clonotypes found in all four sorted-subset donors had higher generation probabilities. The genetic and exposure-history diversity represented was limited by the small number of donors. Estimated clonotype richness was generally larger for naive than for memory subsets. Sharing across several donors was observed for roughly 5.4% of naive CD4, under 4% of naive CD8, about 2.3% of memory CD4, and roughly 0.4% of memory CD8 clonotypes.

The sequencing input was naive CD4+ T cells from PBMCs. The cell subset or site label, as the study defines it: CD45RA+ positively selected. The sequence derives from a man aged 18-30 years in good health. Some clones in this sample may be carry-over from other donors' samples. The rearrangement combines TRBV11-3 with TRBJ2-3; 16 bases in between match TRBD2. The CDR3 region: CASSSGLAGGSTDTQYF. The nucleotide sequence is TGTGCCAGCAGCTCGGGACTAGCGGGAGGGAGCACAGATACGCAGTATTTT.